This entry describes one T cell receptor (beta chain). As yet, its antigen is unknown. Profiling relied on immunoSEQ multiplex PCR, and the TCRdb table lists in-frame clones only, not all of them. This sample has about 83,000 clones, with roughly 88% found just once. This sample is drawn from a study of OX40 agonist ivuxolimab in advanced cancers. About the research overall: It was permissible to have had prior anti-PD-1, anti-PD-L1 or anti-CTLA-4 therapy, and about 40% had some. Points from the study as a whole: In CD8+ T cells, expanded clones were on average more numerous than in CD4+. Antigens targeted by the expanded peripheral T cells were not determined.

With 6 bases clipped from V and 3 bases from J, the junction kept 3 bases outside the gene matches. Germline CDR1 is ENHRY and CDR2 is SYGVKD. The CDR3 length is 13 residues. The chain employs TRBV10-3 and TRBJ1-2; TRBD1 agrees at 8 bases. The sequence came from an adult with an advanced solid tumor such as melanoma, head and neck, liver or kidney cancer. The sample consisted of CD4+ or CD8+ T cells sorted from blood, taken in a trial of the OX40 agonist ivuxolimab. The chain's CDR3 is CAIRTGEHYGYTF. Here the CDR3 DNA reads TGTGCCATCAGGACAGGGGAACACTATGGCTACACCTTC.